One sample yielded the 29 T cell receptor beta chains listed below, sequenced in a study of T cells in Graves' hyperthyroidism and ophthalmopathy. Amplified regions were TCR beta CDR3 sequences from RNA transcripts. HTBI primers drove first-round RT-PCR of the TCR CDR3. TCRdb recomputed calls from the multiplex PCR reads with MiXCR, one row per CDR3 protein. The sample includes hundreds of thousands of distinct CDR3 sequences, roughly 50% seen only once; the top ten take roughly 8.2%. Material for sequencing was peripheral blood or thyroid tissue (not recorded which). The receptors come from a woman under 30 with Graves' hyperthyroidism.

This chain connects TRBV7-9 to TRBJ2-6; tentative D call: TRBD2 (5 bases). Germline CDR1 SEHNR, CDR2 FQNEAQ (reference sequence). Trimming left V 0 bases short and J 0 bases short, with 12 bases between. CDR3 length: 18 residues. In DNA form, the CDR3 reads TGTGCCAGCAGCTTAGCGCGAGCGGACCTCTCTGGGGCCAACGTCCTGACTTTC. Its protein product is CASSLARADLSGANVLTF.

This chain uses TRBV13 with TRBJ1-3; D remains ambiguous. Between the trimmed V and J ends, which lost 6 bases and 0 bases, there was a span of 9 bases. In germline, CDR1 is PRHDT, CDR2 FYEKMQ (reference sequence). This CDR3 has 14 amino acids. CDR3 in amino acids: CASSYASSGNTIYF. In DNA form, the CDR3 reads TGTGCCAGCAGTTATGCCAGCTCTGGAAACACCATATATTTT. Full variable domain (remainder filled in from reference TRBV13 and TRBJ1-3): AAGVIQSPRHLIKEKRETATLKCYPIPRHDTVYWYQQGPGQDPQFLISFYEKMQSDKGSIPDRFSAQQFSDYHSELNMSSLELGDSALYFCASSYASSGNTIYFGEGSWLTVV.

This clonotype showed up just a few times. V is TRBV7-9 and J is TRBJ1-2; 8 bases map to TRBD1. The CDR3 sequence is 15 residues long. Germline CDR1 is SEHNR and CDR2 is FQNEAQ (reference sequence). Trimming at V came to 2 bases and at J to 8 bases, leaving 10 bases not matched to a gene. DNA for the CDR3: TGTGCCAGCAGCTTATCTGACAGGGGATCGACCGGCTACACCTTC. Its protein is CASSLSDRGSTGYTF. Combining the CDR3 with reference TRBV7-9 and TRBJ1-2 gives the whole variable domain DTGVSQNPRHKITKRGQNVTFRCDPISEHNRLYWYRQTLGQGPEFLTYFQNEAQLEKSRLLSDRFSAERPKGSFSTLEIQRTEQGDSAMYLCASSLSDRGSTGYTFGSGTRLTVV.

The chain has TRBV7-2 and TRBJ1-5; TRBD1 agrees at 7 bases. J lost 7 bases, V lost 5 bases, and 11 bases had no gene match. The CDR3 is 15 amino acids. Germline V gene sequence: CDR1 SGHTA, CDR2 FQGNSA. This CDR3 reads CASSPPGGRGQPQHF. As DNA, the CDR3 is TGTGCCAGCAGCCCCCCAGGGGGACGAGGACAGCCCCAGCATTTT.

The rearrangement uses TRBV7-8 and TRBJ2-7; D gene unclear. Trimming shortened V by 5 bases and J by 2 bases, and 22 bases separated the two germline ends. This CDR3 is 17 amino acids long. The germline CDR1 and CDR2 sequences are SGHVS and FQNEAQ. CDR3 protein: CASSQGLSMAATYEQYF. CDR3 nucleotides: TGTGCCAGCAGCCAAGGCTTGTCGATGGCGGCTACCTACGAGCAGTACTTC.

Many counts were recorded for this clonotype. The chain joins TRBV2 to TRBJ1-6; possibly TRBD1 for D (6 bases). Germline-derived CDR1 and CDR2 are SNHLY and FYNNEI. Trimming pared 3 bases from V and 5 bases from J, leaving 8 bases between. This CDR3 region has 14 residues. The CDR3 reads CASSDWTDNSPLHF. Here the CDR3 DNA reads TGTGCCAGCAGTGATTGGACAGATAATTCACCCCTCCACTTT. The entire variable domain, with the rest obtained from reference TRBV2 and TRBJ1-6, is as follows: EPEVTQTPSHQVTQMGQEVILRCVPISNHLYFYWYRQILGQKVEFLVSFYNNEISEKSEIFDDQFSVERPDGSNFTLKIRSTKLEDSAMYFCASSDWTDNSPLHFGNGTRLTVT.

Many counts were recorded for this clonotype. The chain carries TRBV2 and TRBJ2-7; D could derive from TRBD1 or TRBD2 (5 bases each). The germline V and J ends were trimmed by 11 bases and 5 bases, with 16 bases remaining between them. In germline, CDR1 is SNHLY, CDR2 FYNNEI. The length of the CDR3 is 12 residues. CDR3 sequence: CALPGPANEQYF. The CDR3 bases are TGTGCCCTACCGGGACCCGCCAACGAGCAGTACTTC.

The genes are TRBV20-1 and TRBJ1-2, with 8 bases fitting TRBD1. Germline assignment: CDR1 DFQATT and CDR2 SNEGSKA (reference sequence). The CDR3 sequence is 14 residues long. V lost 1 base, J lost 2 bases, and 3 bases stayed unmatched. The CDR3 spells CSARGDRGNYGYTF. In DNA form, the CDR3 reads TGCAGTGCTAGAGGTGACAGGGGCAACTATGGCTACACCTTC.

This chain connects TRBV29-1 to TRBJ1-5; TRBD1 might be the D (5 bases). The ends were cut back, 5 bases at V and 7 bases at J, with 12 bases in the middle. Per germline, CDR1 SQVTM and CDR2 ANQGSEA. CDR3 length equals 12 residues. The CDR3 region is CSVTLGGQPQHF. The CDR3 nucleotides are TGCAGCGTTACCCTGGGGGGGCAGCCCCAGCATTTT.

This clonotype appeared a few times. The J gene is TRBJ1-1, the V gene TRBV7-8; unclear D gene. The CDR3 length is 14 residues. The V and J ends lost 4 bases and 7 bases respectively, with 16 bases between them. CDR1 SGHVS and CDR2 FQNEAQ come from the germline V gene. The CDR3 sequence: CASSYHPVANEAFF. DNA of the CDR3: TGTGCCAGCAGCTACCACCCCGTGGCTAATGAAGCTTTCTTT. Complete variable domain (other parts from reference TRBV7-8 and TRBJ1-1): GAGVSQSPRYKVAKRGQDVALRCDPISGHVSLFWYQQALGQGPEFLTYFQNEAQLDKSGLPSDRFFAERPEGSVSTLKIQRTQQEDSAVYLCASSYHPVANEAFFGQGTRLTVV.

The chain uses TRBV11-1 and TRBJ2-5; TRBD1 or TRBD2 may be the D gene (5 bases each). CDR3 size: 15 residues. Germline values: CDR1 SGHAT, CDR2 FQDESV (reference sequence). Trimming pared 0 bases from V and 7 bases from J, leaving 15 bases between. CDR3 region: CASSLASRDGATQYF. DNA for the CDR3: TGTGCCAGCAGCTTAGCTTCTAGGGACGGTGCGACCCAGTACTTC.

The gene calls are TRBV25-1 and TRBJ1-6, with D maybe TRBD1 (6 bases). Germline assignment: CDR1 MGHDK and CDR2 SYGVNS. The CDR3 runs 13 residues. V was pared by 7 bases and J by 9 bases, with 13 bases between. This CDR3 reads CASNLGAGSPLHF. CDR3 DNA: TGTGCCAGCAATTTGGGGGCGGGTTCACCCCTCCACTTT.

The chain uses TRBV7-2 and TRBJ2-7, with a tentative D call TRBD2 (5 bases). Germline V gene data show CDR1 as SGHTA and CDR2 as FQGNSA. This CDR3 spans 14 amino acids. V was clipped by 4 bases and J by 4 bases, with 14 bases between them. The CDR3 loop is CASSSGIHTYEQYF. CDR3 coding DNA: TGTGCCAGCAGCTCCGGGATCCACACATACGAGCAGTACTTC.

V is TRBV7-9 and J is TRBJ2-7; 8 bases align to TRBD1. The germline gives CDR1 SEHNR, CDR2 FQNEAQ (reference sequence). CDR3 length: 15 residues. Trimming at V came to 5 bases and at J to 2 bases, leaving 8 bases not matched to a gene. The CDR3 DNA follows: TGTGCCAGCAGCATCCACAGGGGGAGTGCCTACGAGCAGTACTTC. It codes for CASSIHRGSAYEQYF.

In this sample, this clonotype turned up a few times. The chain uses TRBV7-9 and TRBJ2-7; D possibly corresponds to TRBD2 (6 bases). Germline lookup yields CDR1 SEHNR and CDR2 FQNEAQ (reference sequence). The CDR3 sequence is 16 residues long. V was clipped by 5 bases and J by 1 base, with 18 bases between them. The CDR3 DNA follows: TGTGCCAGCAGCCAAGATCGACTAGGGTCTTCCTACGAGCAGTACTTC. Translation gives CASSQDRLGSSYEQYF.

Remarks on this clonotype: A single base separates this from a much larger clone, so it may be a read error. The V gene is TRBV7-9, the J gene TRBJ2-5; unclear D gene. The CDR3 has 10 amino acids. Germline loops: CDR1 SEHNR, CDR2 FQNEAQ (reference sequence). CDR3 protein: CAGSPETQYF. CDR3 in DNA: TGTGCCGGCAGCCCGGAGACCCAGTACTTC.

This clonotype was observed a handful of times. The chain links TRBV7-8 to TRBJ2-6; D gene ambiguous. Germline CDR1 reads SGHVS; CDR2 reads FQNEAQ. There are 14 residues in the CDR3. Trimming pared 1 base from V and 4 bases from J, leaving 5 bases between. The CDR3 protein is CASSLGYGANVLTF. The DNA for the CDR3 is TGTGCCAGCAGCTTAGGCTACGGGGCCAACGTCCTGACTTTC.

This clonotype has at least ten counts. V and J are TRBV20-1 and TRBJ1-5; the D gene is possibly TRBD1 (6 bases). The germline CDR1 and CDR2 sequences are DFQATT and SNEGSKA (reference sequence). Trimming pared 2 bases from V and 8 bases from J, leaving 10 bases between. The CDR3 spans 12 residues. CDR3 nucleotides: TGCAGTGCTAGACAGGGGTTTGAGCCCCAGCATTTT. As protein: CSARQGFEPQHF.

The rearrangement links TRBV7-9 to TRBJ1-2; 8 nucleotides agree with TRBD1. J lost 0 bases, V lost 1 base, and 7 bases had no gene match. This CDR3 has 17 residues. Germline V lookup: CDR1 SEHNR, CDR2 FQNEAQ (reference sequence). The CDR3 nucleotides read TGTGCCAGCAGCTTAGATAGGGACAGGTTTTCTAACTATGGCTACACCTTC. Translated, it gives CASSLDRDRFSNYGYTF.

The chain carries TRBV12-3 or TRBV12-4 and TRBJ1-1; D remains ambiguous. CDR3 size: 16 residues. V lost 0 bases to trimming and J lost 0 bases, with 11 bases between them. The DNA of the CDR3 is TGTGCCAGCAGTTTAGCGATCAGCAGCCTGAACACTGAAGCTTTCTTT. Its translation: CASSLAISSLNTEAFF.

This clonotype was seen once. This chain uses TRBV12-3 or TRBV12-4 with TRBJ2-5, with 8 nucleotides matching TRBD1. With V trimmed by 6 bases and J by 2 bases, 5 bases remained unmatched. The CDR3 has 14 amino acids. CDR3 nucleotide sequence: TGTGCCAGCAGGCAAGGGACAGGACAAGAGACCCAGTACTTC. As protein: CASRQGTGQETQYF.

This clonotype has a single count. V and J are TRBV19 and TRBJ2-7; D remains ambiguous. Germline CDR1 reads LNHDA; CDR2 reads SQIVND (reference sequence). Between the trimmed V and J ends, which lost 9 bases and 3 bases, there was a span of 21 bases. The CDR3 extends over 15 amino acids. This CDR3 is CASSQRGDRGYEQYF. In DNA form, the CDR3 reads TGTGCCAGCAGCCAACGAGGCGACCGAGGCTACGAGCAGTACTTC. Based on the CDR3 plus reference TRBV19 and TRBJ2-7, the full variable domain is DGGITQSPKYLFRKEGQNVTLSCEQNLNHDAMYWYRQDPGQGLRLIYYSQIVNDFQKGDIAEGYSVSREKKESFPLTVTSAQKNPTAFYLCASSQRGDRGYEQYFGPGTRLTVT.

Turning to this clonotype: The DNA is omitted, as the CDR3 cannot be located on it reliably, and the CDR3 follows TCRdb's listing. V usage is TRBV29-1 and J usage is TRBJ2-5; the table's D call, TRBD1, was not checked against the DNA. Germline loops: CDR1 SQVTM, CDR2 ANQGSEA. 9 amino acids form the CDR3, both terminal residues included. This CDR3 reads CSVGQGAGF.

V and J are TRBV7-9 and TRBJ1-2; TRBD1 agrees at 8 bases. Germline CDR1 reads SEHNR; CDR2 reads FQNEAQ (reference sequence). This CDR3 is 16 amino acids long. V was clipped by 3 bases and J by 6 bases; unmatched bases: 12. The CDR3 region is CASSFGQGIELDGYTF. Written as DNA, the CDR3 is TGTGCCAGCAGCTTTGGACAGGGAATTGAATTGGATGGCTACACCTTC.

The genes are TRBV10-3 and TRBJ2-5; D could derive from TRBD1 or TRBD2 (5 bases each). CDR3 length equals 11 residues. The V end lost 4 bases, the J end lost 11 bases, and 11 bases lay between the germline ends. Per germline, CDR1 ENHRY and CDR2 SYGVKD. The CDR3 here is CAISGGGGQYF. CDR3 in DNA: TGTGCCATCAGTGGGGGCGGCGGGCAGTACTTC.

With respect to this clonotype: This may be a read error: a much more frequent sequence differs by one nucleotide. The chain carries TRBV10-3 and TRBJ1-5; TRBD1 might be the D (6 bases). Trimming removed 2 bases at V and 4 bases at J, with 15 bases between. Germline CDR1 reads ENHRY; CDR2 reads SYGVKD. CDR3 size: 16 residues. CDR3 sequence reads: CAISERGAAWNQPQHF. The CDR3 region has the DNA TGTGCCATCAGTGAGCGGGGGGCCGCCTGGAATCAGCCCCAGCATTTT.

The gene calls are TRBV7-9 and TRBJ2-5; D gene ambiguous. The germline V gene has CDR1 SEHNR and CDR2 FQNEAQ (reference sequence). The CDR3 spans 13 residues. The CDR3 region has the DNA TGTGCTAAGCAGATGGAGTCCCAAGAGACCCAGTACTTC. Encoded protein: CAKQMESQETQYF. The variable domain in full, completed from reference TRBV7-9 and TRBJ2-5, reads DTGVSQNPRHKITKRGQNVTFRCDPISEHNRLYWYRQTLGQGPEFLTYFQNEAQLEKSRLLSDRFSAERPKGSFSTLEIQRTEQGDSAMYLCAKQMESQETQYFGPGTRLLVL.

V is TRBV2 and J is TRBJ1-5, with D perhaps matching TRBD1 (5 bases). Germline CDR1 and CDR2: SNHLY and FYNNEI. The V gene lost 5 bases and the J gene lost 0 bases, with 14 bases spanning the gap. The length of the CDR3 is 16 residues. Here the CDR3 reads CASSCGTGNSNQPQHF. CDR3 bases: TGTGCCAGCAGTTGCGGGACGGGCAATAGCAATCAGCCCCAGCATTTT.

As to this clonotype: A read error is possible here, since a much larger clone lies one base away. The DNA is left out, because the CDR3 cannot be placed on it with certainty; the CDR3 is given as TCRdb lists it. The CDR3 loop is CAGSLLRAEQYF. J is TRBJ2-7 and V is TRBV7-2. The CDR3 is 12 residues long, ends included. Germline loops: CDR1 SGHTA, CDR2 FQGNSA.